A selection of T cell receptor beta chains follows, all from one sample in a study of blood T cells in healthy people across ages. TCRdb independently ran MiXCR on the 5' RACE reads; one entry per CDR3 protein. The sample lists approximately 810,000 distinct CDR3 sequences; 25% to 35% were seen once. Sequencing input: blood. The receptor source for this set is a woman aged 80 or over in good health. Each CDR3 is given with its conserved first and last residue. D genes are given only for firm matches. The listing skips clone size in some rows; elsewhere it reads once, few, many or a size class.

cdr3_nt	cdr3_aa	d_call	v_call	clone_size	j_call
TGTGCCAGCAGCCAAGAAGGATGGAACACTGAAGCTTTCTTT	CASSQEGWNTEAFF	.	TRBV3-1	few	TRBJ1-1
TGTGCCAGCAGTCCCGTACCGGGGCTATACAATGAGCAGTTCTTC	CASSPVPGLYNEQFF	.	TRBV7-2	many	TRBJ2-1
TGTGCCAGCAGCCCACTCTCTGTAAACACCATATATTTT	CASSPLSVNTIYF	.	TRBV7-9	few	TRBJ1-3
TGTGCCAGCAGCTGGGGGACTAGCGTTCGCACAGATACGCAGTATTTT	CASSWGTSVRTDTQYF	TRBD2	TRBV5-4	.	TRBJ2-3
TGTGCCAGCAGTGGGGTCCTCCCGCAGGGCAATCAGCCCCAGCATTTT	CASSGVLPQGNQPQHF	.	TRBV12-3/TRBV12-4	.	TRBJ1-5
TGTGCCAGCAGCAGAGGGACAGCTGAAAAACTGTTTTTT	CASSRGTAEKLFF	TRBD1	TRBV7-9	.	TRBJ1-4
TGTGCCAGCAGTGTCAGCTCCTATAATTCACCCCTCCACTTT	CASSVSSYNSPLHF	.	TRBV2	many	TRBJ1-6
TGTGCCAGCAGCTCGGGACCCGGAATTTACGAGCAGTACTTC	CASSSGPGIYEQYF	.	TRBV11-3	many	TRBJ2-7
TGTGCCAGCAGCCATATGACAGGGGGGGAACAGCCCCAGCATTTT	CASSHMTGGEQPQHF	TRBD1	TRBV7-8	few	TRBJ1-5
TGTGCCAGTTCCTTGCCAGGGGTGAAGACCCAGTACTTC	CASSLPGVKTQYF	.	TRBV19	many	TRBJ2-5
TGTGCCAGCAGCTTTGGGGGGCTAGAAAAGCAGTTCTTC	CASSFGGLEKQFF	.	TRBV7-3	.	TRBJ2-1
TGTGCCAGCAGTGGACAGGGTGGCAATCAGCCCCAGCATTTT	CASSGQGGNQPQHF	TRBD1	TRBV27	many	TRBJ1-5
TGCAGTGCTAGAATCGTCGGGTTCCCAAATAGCAATCAGCCCCAGCATTTT	CSARIVGFPNSNQPQHF	.	TRBV20-1	few	TRBJ1-5
TGTGCCTCCGGGGGCAGAACCACAGATACGCAGTATTTT	CASGGRTTDTQYF	.	TRBV14	.	TRBJ2-3
TGTGCCAGCAGATTCCGGGCCGAGAATGAAAAACTGTTTTTT	CASRFRAENEKLFF	.	TRBV6-6	.	TRBJ1-4
TGTGCCAGCAGCCAAGCAGGGCACTCTGGGGCCAACGTCCTGACTTTC	CASSQAGHSGANVLTF	.	TRBV14	.	TRBJ2-6
TGTGCCAGCAGGGGGACAGGGAATGGCTACACCTTC	CASRGTGNGYTF	TRBD1	TRBV6-5	many	TRBJ1-2
TGTGCCAGCAGACCAGGGAGAGTGAACACTGAAGCTTTCTTT	CASRPGRVNTEAFF	.	TRBV25-1	many	TRBJ1-1
TGCGCCAGCAGCTTGACGGTCCTAAACACTGAAGCTTTCTTT	CASSLTVLNTEAFF	.	TRBV5-1	.	TRBJ1-1
TGCAGCGGACAGGGCCGGCGAGCTTTCTTT	CSGQGRRAFF	TRBD1	TRBV29-1	.	TRBJ1-1
TGTGCCAGCAGCCAAGTGGGTCGGGGATTCCCTAATGAAAAACTGTTTTTT	CASSQVGRGFPNEKLFF	.	TRBV14	few	TRBJ1-4
TGCAGTGCTTCCCGGGACTCGGACTCCTACGAGCAGTACTTC	CSASRDSDSYEQYF	.	TRBV20-1	.	TRBJ2-7
TGTGCCAGCAGTTTAGAACAGGGTAAGAGTGAAGCTTTCTTT	CASSLEQGKSEAFF	.	TRBV12-3/TRBV12-4	.	TRBJ1-1
TGCAGTGCTACCCTCCGGGGGGGTATTAGGGCAGATACGCAGTATTTT	CSATLRGGIRADTQYF	TRBD2	TRBV20-1	many	TRBJ2-3
TGTGCCAGCTCACCCGTTAGAGAGCAGTTCTTC	CASSPVREQFF	.	TRBV18	many	TRBJ2-1
TGCGCCAGCGGCCAAGTAAATGAGCAGTTCTTC	CASGQVNEQFF	.	TRBV3-1	.	TRBJ2-1
TGTGCCAGCAGATTCAGGGTCGGCACAGATACGCAGTATTTT	CASRFRVGTDTQYF	.	TRBV6-2/TRBV6-3	few	TRBJ2-3
TGCGCCAGCAGTGTCGCAGGGGTATCCCAAGAGACCCAGTACTTC	CASSVAGVSQETQYF	.	TRBV10-2	many	TRBJ2-5
TGTGCCAGCAGCCCCTTTTTTGGGACAGGGGGGAATGAGCAGTTCTTC	CASSPFFGTGGNEQFF	TRBD1	TRBV7-6	once	TRBJ2-1
TGCAGTGCTAGCCCACTAGCGGGGGGGCTCAATGAGCAGTTCTTC	CSASPLAGGLNEQFF	TRBD2	TRBV20-1	many	TRBJ2-1
TGTGCCAGCAGTCCCCGCCCGACTAGCGGGGGGGCCACCCTTAGCACAGATACGCAGTATTTT	CASSPRPTSGGATLSTDTQYF	TRBD2	TRBV27	many	TRBJ2-3
TGTGCCAGCAGTTCCACCGGGACAGGGGTTAAAAATGAGCAGTTCTTC	CASSSTGTGVKNEQFF	TRBD1	TRBV6-2/TRBV6-3	few	TRBJ2-1
TGTGCCAGCAGCTTGGCGGGGGGCCTCTCCTACGAGCAGTACTTC	CASSLAGGLSYEQYF	TRBD2	TRBV7-2	.	TRBJ2-7
TGTGCCAGCAGTCCCTTTCAGGGGTCTAACACTGAAGCTTTCTTT	CASSPFQGSNTEAFF	.	TRBV6-4	few	TRBJ1-1
TGTGCCAGCATGGGCAGGGGGAGGACAGATACGCAGTATTTT	CASMGRGRTDTQYF	.	TRBV6-1	many	TRBJ2-3
TGTGCCAGCAGCTTAGGGGGGGACTATTACAATGAGCAGTTCTTC	CASSLGGDYYNEQFF	TRBD2	TRBV11-2	.	TRBJ2-1
TGCGCCAGCAGCTCCGGTCCCCAGGGTTACGAGCAGTACTTC	CASSSGPQGYEQYF	.	TRBV5-1	many	TRBJ2-7
TGTGCCAGCAGTTACGGCAGGGTTCAAGGGGCTGAAGCTTTCTTT	CASSYGRVQGAEAFF	.	TRBV6-6	few	TRBJ1-1
TGTGCCAGCAGGCCTAAGAGCGGGGGCAGAGATACGCAGTATTTT	CASRPKSGGRDTQYF	TRBD2	TRBV7-2	many	TRBJ2-3
TGTGCCAGCAGGAGGGACGGGGACGGCGAGCAGTACTTC	CASRRDGDGEQYF	.	TRBV7-6	many	TRBJ2-7
TGTGCCACCAGTGGACGGACTAGCGGGAGCTACAATGAGCAGTTCTTC	CATSGRTSGSYNEQFF	TRBD2	TRBV24-1	few	TRBJ2-1
TGTGCCTGGAGCCCGGGACAGCCCCAGCCCCAGCATTTT	CAWSPGQPQPQHF	TRBD1	TRBV30	many	TRBJ1-5
TGTGCCAGCAGCCGGAACTACCAAGAGACCCAGTACTTC	CASSRNYQETQYF	.	TRBV7-6	.	TRBJ2-5
TGCGTCAGTAGGTCAGGCGGGGGAGGCGCAGATACGCAGTATTTT	CVSRSGGGGADTQYF	TRBD2	TRBV4-3	.	TRBJ2-3
TGTGCCGGCAGTTACTCGAGAGTTTACGAGCAGTACTTC	CAGSYSRVYEQYF	.	TRBV6-6	.	TRBJ2-7
TGTGCCAGCAGTGGCCCGCCTAATGAGGCTGCTTTCTTT	CASSGPPNEAAFF	.	TRBV25-1	many	TRBJ1-1
TGTGCCACCAGTGATTTAAGAGGGAAAGGAGGCGGGGGACATCGAACTAGCACAGATACGCAGTATTTT	CATSDLRGKGGGGHRTSTDTQYF	.	TRBV24-1	many	TRBJ2-3
TGTGCCAGCAGTGAATTGAGGGTAGCAGATACGCAGTATTTT	CASSELRVADTQYF	.	TRBV6-1	many	TRBJ2-3
TGTGCCAGCCGGGGACCACCAAGGCAGCCCCAGCATTTT	CASRGPPRQPQHF	.	TRBV12-3/TRBV12-4	.	TRBJ1-5
TGTGCCAGCAGCCAAGTGTGGCAGGCTGATGGGTCTGTCCATGGCTACACCTTC	CASSQVWQADGSVHGYTF	.	TRBV3-1	few	TRBJ1-2
TGTGCCAGCGGTCAGGTTTATAATTCACCCCTCCACTTT	CASGQVYNSPLHF	.	TRBV7-2	many	TRBJ1-6
TGCAGCGTTGAGAGTGAGTCAAACTACGAGCAGTACTTC	CSVESESNYEQYF	.	TRBV29-1	.	TRBJ2-7
TGCGCCAGCAGCCAAGGGGGACAGAATAATTCACCCCTCCACTTT	CASSQGGQNNSPLHF	TRBD1	TRBV4-3	.	TRBJ1-6
TGTGCCAGCAGCCTAATCAGGTCCTACAATGAGCAGTTCTTC	CASSLIRSYNEQFF	.	TRBV11-1	.	TRBJ2-1
TGTGCCAGCAGTGAATTATCAGGGACGGGATTCTACGAGCAGTACTTC	CASSELSGTGFYEQYF	.	TRBV25-1	many	TRBJ2-7
TGTGCCAGCCCGGACAGGCGTAATCAGCCCCAGCATTTT	CASPDRRNQPQHF	TRBD1	TRBV12-3/TRBV12-4	many	TRBJ1-5
TGCAGTGTTCCCCTTACGGGGGGCCTCAATGAGCAGTTCTTC	CSVPLTGGLNEQFF	.	TRBV20-1	few	TRBJ2-1